The 13 T cell receptor beta chains listed next were all sequenced from one sample in a study of shared clonotypes between healthy human individuals. Clones were read by immunoSEQ multiplex PCR, and TCRdb kept only the in-frame ones, dropping some. This table holds a few million clones, roughly 92% found once. Sequences were obtained from naive CD4+ T cells sorted from blood. As to subset: CD45RA+ positively selected. The receptors shown here come from a man younger than 35 in good health.

This chain joins TRBV11-2 and TRBJ2-1; weak D call: TRBD2 (5 bases). The V gene's germline CDR1 is SGHAT and CDR2 FQNNGV. The CDR3 extends over 15 amino acids. Trimming left V 6 bases short and J 2 bases short, with 14 bases between. CDR3 nucleotide sequence: TGTGCCAGCAGACGGCTGGGCGGGCCCTACAATGAGCAGTTCTTC. This sequence encodes CASRRLGGPYNEQFF.

V and J are TRBV4-3 and TRBJ2-7, with D uncertain. V dropped 0 bases and J dropped 0 bases, with 6 bases sitting between them. The CDR3 length is 14 residues. Germline CDR1 and CDR2: LGHNA and YSLEER. CDR3 in amino acids: CASSQETNSYEQYF. In DNA form, the CDR3 reads TGCGCCAGCAGCCAAGAAACTAACTCCTACGAGCAGTACTTC.

The rearrangement links TRBV5-6 to TRBJ1-2; weak D call: TRBD1 (6 bases). Trimming shortened V by 2 bases and J by 0 bases, and 11 bases separated the two germline ends. There are 15 residues in the CDR3. Germline V lookup: CDR1 SGHDT, CDR2 YYEEEE. The CDR3 region has the DNA TGTGCCAGCAGCTTTGGGACACTCGCTAACTATGGCTACACCTTC. Translated, it gives CASSFGTLANYGYTF.

The J gene is TRBJ1-5, the V gene TRBV4-1; D unresolved. Trimming took off 1 base at V and 0 bases at J, with 10 bases between the two ends. The germline gives CDR1 MGHRA, CDR2 YSYEKL. The CDR3 is made up of 16 amino acids. This CDR3 is CASSQGDGYSNQPQHF. The CDR3 region has the DNA TGCGCCAGCAGCCAAGGGGATGGTTATAGCAATCAGCCCCAGCATTTT.

About this clone: This specimen includes other DNA sequences encoding the same CDR3. This chain uses TRBV20-1 with TRBJ2-1; TRBD1 is a possible D gene (6 bases). V lost 3 bases and J 9 bases, leaving 9 bases between the germline ends. The CDR3 has 11 residues. Germline lookup yields CDR1 DFQATT and CDR2 SNEGSKA (reference sequence). CDR3 protein: CSASRGGEQFF. The CDR3 coding sequence is TGCAGTGCTAGCAGGGGCGGTGAGCAGTTCTTC.

V gene TRBV4-2 combines with J gene TRBJ2-7; D call uncertain. Germline V gene data show CDR1 as LGHNA and CDR2 as YNFKEQ. The V and J ends lost 1 base and 0 bases respectively, with 7 bases between them. This CDR3 region has 14 residues. The DNA of the CDR3 is TGTGCCAGCAGCCAAGCGCAGAGCTCCTACGAGCAGTACTTC. This codes for CASSQAQSSYEQYF.

V gene TRBV28 combines with J gene TRBJ2-7; perhaps TRBD1 as D (5 bases). The CDR3 consists of 13 residues. Germline V lookup: CDR1 MDHEN, CDR2 SYDVKM. V gave up 3 bases and J gave up 2 bases, with 8 bases separating them. The CDR3 here is CASSLTATYEQYF. The CDR3 bases are TGTGCCAGCAGTTTGACAGCAACCTACGAGCAGTACTTC. The whole variable domain, filled in from reference TRBV28 and TRBJ2-7, reads DVKVTQSSRYLVKRTGEKVFLECVQDMDHENMFWYRQDPGLGLRLIYFSYDVKMKEKGDIPEGYSVSREKKERFSLILESASTNQTSMYLCASSLTATYEQYFGPGTRLTVT.

V gene TRBV6-6 combines with J gene TRBJ1-3; D ambiguous. Per the germline V gene, CDR1 is MNHNY and CDR2 is SVGAGI (reference sequence). Between the trimmed V and J ends, which lost 7 bases and 4 bases, there was a span of 17 bases. This CDR3 is 15 amino acids long. This chain's CDR3 is CASTLSLGTGNTIYF. DNA of the CDR3: TGTGCCAGCACTTTAAGTTTGGGAACCGGAAACACCATATATTTT.

The rearrangement joins TRBV6-6 to TRBJ2-5, with a tentative D call TRBD2 (6 bases). The CDR3 runs to 14 residues. Germline-derived CDR1 and CDR2 are MNHNY and SVGAGI (reference sequence). The V end lost 7 bases, the J end lost 3 bases, and 15 bases lay between the germline ends. CDR3 DNA sequence: TGTGCCAGCAATTTACAAGGAGGGAAAGAGACCCAGTACTTC. Its protein is CASNLQGGKETQYF.

CDR3 in amino acids: CASSGDRYSNQPQHF. CDR3 in DNA: TGTGCCAGTAGTGGGGACCGTTATAGCAATCAGCCCCAGCATTTT. This chain uses TRBV19 with TRBJ1-5; D is perhaps TRBD1 (5 bases). CDR1 LNHDA and CDR2 SQIVND come from the germline V gene (reference sequence). The CDR3 is made up of 15 amino acids. The V end lost 5 bases, the J end lost 0 bases, and 11 bases lay between the germline ends.

CDR3 DNA sequence: TGTGCCAGCAGCTTAGGGGCTGCCGTGACCTACGAGCAGTACTTC. It encodes CASSLGAAVTYEQYF. The V and J genes are TRBV11-2 and TRBJ2-7; unclear D gene. This CDR3 is built from 15 residues. V was shortened by 1 base and J by 2 bases, with 12 bases between the two germline ends. Germline assignment: CDR1 SGHAT and CDR2 FQNNGV.

This chain connects TRBV19 to TRBJ1-1; D possibly corresponds to TRBD1 (5 bases). V was cut by 0 bases and J by 5 bases, with 13 bases left in between. The CDR3 contains 15 residues. The germline V gene encodes CDR1 LNHDA and CDR2 SQIVND (reference sequence). The CDR3 nucleotides read TGTGCCAGTAGTATAGACCCTGGGAGGGGTACTGAAGCTTTCTTT. It codes for CASSIDPGRGTEAFF.

V is TRBV29-1 and J is TRBJ2-2, with a possible D match to TRBD2 (6 bases). Germline V lookup: CDR1 SQVTM, CDR2 ANQGSEA. Trimming shortened V by 3 bases and J by 1 base, and 12 bases separated the two germline ends. The CDR3 spans 15 residues. The CDR3 sequence: CSVDGGGKNTGELFF. Written as DNA, the CDR3 is TGCAGCGTTGACGGTGGCGGGAAGAACACCGGGGAGCTGTTTTTT.